The 30 T cell receptor beta chains reported below all come from one sample, sequenced in a study of monozygotic twins with inflammatory bowel disease. Using the 5' RACE reads, TCRdb records one entry per CDR3 protein without DNA. The ten most abundant clones cover 2% to 3% of a sample with around 380,000 distinct CDR3 sequences. Sequences were obtained from blood. The receptors derive from a human donor with ulcerative colitis or Crohn's disease, or a healthy co-twin of an affected twin (not recorded which).

V gene TRBV7-2 combines with J gene TRBJ2-7; TCRdb lists TRBD1, though no DNA is available to test this call. This CDR3 spans 15 amino acids. Germline CDR1 and CDR2: SGHTA and FQGNSA. The chain's CDR3 is CASSISPGPSYEQYF.

V is TRBV5-1 and J is TRBJ2-7; the TCRdb D gene call, TRBD2, has no DNA to confirm it. CDR3 size: 15 residues. Germline-derived CDR1 and CDR2 are SGHRS and YFSETQ. The CDR3 spells CASSLVGGASYEQYF.

The V and J genes are TRBV20-1 and TRBJ1-6; TCRdb names TRBD1, which stays unverified in the absence of DNA. Germline CDR1 DFQATT, CDR2 SNEGSKA (reference sequence). The CDR3 runs 16 residues. The CDR3 sequence: CSARDIQGLYNSPLHF.

The rearrangement uses TRBV5-8 and TRBJ2-7. This CDR3 is 15 amino acids long. Germline CDR1 reads SGHTS; CDR2 reads YDEGEE. CDR3 protein: CASSLGSYGHQEQYF.

This chain joins TRBV28 and TRBJ2-5. Germline CDR1 reads MDHEN; CDR2 reads SYDVKM. There are 14 residues in the CDR3. CDR3 sequence: CASSFSDRGETQYF. The full variable domain, with the rest looked up from reference TRBV28 and TRBJ2-5, is DVKVTQSSRYLVKRTGEKVFLECVQDMDHENMFWYRQDPGLGLRLIYFSYDVKMKEKGDIPEGYSVSREKKERFSLILESASTNQTSMYLCASSFSDRGETQYFGPGTRLLVL.

The chain is built from TRBV27 and TRBJ1-5; there is no DNA to check the TCRdb D call of TRBD1. CDR1 and CDR2 from the germline V gene are MNHEY and SMNVEV (reference sequence). The length of the CDR3 is 15 residues. This CDR3 reads CASRRDRGRNQPQHF.

This chain joins TRBV5-1 and TRBJ2-7; lacking DNA, the TRBD2 call made by TCRdb goes unchecked. CDR3 length equals 15 residues. Germline V lookup: CDR1 SGHRS, CDR2 YFSETQ. CDR3 in amino acids: CASSWRDRSSYEQYF.

The chain links TRBV7-9 to TRBJ2-1. The CDR3 totals 15 residues. Per the germline V gene, CDR1 is SEHNR and CDR2 is FQNEAQ (reference sequence). CDR3 loop: CASSLRVSSYNEQFF.

The chain joins TRBV20-1 to TRBJ2-2; TCRdb's D call of TRBD2 is untestable without DNA. Germline CDR1 and CDR2: DFQATT and SNEGSKA (reference sequence). The length of the CDR3 is 16 residues. CDR3 in amino acids: CSARASGRALTGELFF.

The chain joins TRBV6-5 to TRBJ2-5; with no DNA, the TCRdb D assignment of TRBD1 cannot be verified. The CDR3 is 16 amino acids. CDR1 and CDR2 (germline): MNHEY, SVGAGI. This chain's CDR3 is CASSYHRGLGKETQYF.

The V call is TRBV6-1, the J call TRBJ2-3. From germline, CDR1 is MNHNS and CDR2 SASEGT. This CDR3 is 13 amino acids long. CDR3: CASNLFYTDTQYF.

J is TRBJ2-7 and V is TRBV27. The CDR3 contains 14 residues. Looked up from germline, CDR1 is MNHEY and CDR2 is SMNVEV (reference sequence). The CDR3: CASRRTGLHYEQYF.

The chain couples TRBV4-3 to TRBJ2-1; the TRBD1 assignment by TCRdb is unverifiable without DNA. The CDR3 consists of 16 residues. Germline CDR1 reads LGHNA; CDR2 reads YSLEER. The CDR3 loop is CASSQAPGFRPNEQFF.

V usage is TRBV20-1 and J usage is TRBJ2-7; TCRdb's assignment of TRBD1 cannot be checked, as there is no DNA. CDR1 and CDR2 from the germline V gene are DFQATT and SNEGSKA (reference sequence). The CDR3 is 15 residues long. The CDR3 here is CSARDPRQGIHEQYF.

This rearrangement joins TRBV15 to TRBJ1-1. The CDR3 has 16 residues. CDR1 is LNHNV, CDR2 YYDKDF, per germline (reference sequence). This CDR3 reads CAISSFAEQDGTEAFF.

The gene calls are TRBV11-2 and TRBJ2-3; TCRdb's D gene call, TRBD1, goes unchecked for lack of DNA. Germline lookup yields CDR1 SGHAT and CDR2 FQNNGV. CDR3 length equals 13 residues. The CDR3 region is CASSLGTADTQYF.

The rearrangement uses TRBV29-1 and TRBJ2-7; TCRdb returns TRBD1, unconfirmable since there is no DNA. The CDR3 has 14 residues. Germline V CDR1 and CDR2: SQVTM, ANQGSEA. CDR3 protein: CSVAVDTVAYEQYF.

This chain uses TRBV20-1 with TRBJ2-5; TCRdb names TRBD2, which stays unverified in the absence of DNA. Germline CDR1 and CDR2: DFQATT and SNEGSKA (reference sequence). The CDR3 has 14 amino acids. The CDR3: CSARRSGVVGTQYF.

The rearrangement joins TRBV19 to TRBJ2-5; TCRdb outputs TRBD2, but without DNA this stays unchecked. CDR1 and CDR2 (germline): LNHDA, SQIVND (reference sequence). CDR3 length equals 16 residues. The CDR3: CASSALSGNLWETQYF.

V usage is TRBV6-2 or TRBV6-3 and J usage is TRBJ2-7; the TCRdb D gene call, TRBD2, has no DNA to confirm it. The CDR3 length is 15 residues. Germline lookup yields CDR1 MNHEY and CDR2 SVGEGT. Here the CDR3 reads CASNPPGLATYEQYF.

The chain uses TRBV12-3 or TRBV12-4 and TRBJ2-3; TCRdb indicates TRBD2, and absent DNA this call remains unverified. CDR3 length equals 15 residues. CDR3 region: CASSSLAPSTDTQYF.

J is TRBJ2-3 and V is TRBV11-3. The CDR3 is 13 amino acids. Germline V lookup: CDR1 SGHNT, CDR2 YENEEA. This CDR3 reads CASSLVRADTQYF.

The chain uses TRBV27 and TRBJ1-1; TCRdb reports TRBD1, a call that lacks DNA to check it against. The CDR3 runs 14 residues. Germline V gives CDR1 MNHEY, CDR2 SMNVEV (reference sequence). CDR3: CASSHRGLSTEAFF.

The rearrangement joins TRBV7-2 to TRBJ2-1; there is no DNA to check the TCRdb D call of TRBD1. Germline V CDR1 and CDR2: SGHTA, FQGNSA. This CDR3 is 14 amino acids long. The CDR3 sequence: CALRDRDLGNEQFF. Full variable domain (rest looked up from reference TRBV7-2 and TRBJ2-1): GAGVSQSPSNKVTEKGKDVELRCDPISGHTALYWYRQSLGQGLEFLIYFQGNSAPDKSGLPSDRFSAERTGGSVSTLTIQRTQQEDSAVYLCALRDRDLGNEQFFGPGTRLTVL.

This CDR3 reads CSARGTSGSREQYF. This rearrangement joins TRBV20-1 to TRBJ2-7; TCRdb outputs TRBD2, but without DNA this stays unchecked. CDR3 length equals 14 residues. Germline V CDR1 and CDR2: DFQATT, SNEGSKA (reference sequence).

This chain joins TRBV24-1 and TRBJ1-1. The germline V gene has CDR1 KGHDR and CDR2 SFDVKD. The CDR3 totals 13 residues. The CDR3 is CATSETGSYRAFF.

The chain couples TRBV12-3 or TRBV12-4 to TRBJ1-3. This CDR3 comprises 15 residues. The CDR3 here is CASSRRSGAGNTIYF.

The chain joins TRBV4-2 to TRBJ2-3; TCRdb gives TRBD2 as the D gene, but with no DNA this cannot be confirmed. The CDR3 contains 18 residues. Germline assignment: CDR1 LGHNA and CDR2 YNFKEQ. The CDR3 here is CASSPGSILAGGTDTQYF.

This sequence joins TRBV12-2 and TRBJ2-1; without DNA, the TCRdb call of TRBD2 cannot be checked. TRBV12-2 is reported as a pseudogene. The CDR3 loop spans 16 amino acids. The CDR3: CASRLALAGGSHEQFF.

The V and J genes are TRBV3-1 and TRBJ2-6; there is no DNA to check the TCRdb D call of TRBD2. CDR3 length: 18 residues. Germline V CDR1 and CDR2: LGHDT, YNNKEL (reference sequence). CDR3 sequence reads: CASSQAWGRPTGANVLTF.